The 21 T cell receptor beta chains below come from one sample, sequenced in a study of a mutant IDH1 vaccine in newly diagnosed glioma. The data were produced by immunoSEQ multiplex PCR, yet TCRdb's version contains in-frame clones alone and is incomplete. This sample has tens of thousands of clones, with about 80% found just once. Time point reported: week 11, during vaccination. The content of each vaccine dose was 300 ug of mutant IDH1 20-mer peptide, and topical imiquimod accompanied it. Their cognate antigens are unknown. Sequences were derived from PBMCs, sampled from a glioma patient whose treatment included an IDH1 peptide vaccine. These TCRs come from a woman aged 18-30 years with glioma.

The rearrangement links TRBV7-9 to TRBJ2-2; weak D call: TRBD1 (6 bases). This CDR3 has 15 residues. Germline values: CDR1 SEHNR, CDR2 FQNEAQ (reference sequence). The V end lost 3 bases, the J end lost 4 bases, and 12 bases lay between the germline ends. The CDR3 region has the DNA TGTGCCAGCAGCTTTTCCGACAGGTTCACCGGGGAGCTGTTTTTT. Translated, it gives CASSFSDRFTGELFF.

In its sample, this clone was seen a few times. The CDR3 is CASLSASYNEQFF. As DNA, the CDR3 is TGTGCCAGCCTCAGCGCCTCCTACAATGAGCAGTTCTTC. This chain uses TRBV6-5 with TRBJ2-1; D remains ambiguous. V shed 8 bases and J shed 0 bases, with 8 bases lying between them. This CDR3 spans 13 amino acids. The germline V gene has CDR1 MNHEY and CDR2 SVGAGI.

This chain joins TRBV7-9 and TRBJ2-3; D possibly uses TRBD1 or TRBD2 (5 bases each). The CDR3 runs 15 residues. Trimming removed 4 bases at V and 6 bases at J, with 17 bases between. Germline CDR1 SEHNR, CDR2 FQNEAQ (reference sequence). For the CDR3, the DNA is TGTGCCAGCAGCTGGGGACGGACCTTTGGTGATACGCAGTATTTT. It yields the protein CASSWGRTFGDTQYF.

The chain uses TRBV7-2 and TRBJ1-3; D is unresolved. V dropped 5 bases and J dropped 2 bases, with 7 bases sitting between them. Germline CDR1 and CDR2: SGHTA and FQGNSA. The CDR3 is 13 residues long. The DNA of the CDR3 is TGTGCCAGCAGCCCTTCAACTGGAAACACCATATATTTT. This sequence encodes CASSPSTGNTIYF.

The rearrangement uses TRBV7-9 and TRBJ2-3, with TRBD2 identical over 13 bases. V was pared by 1 base and J by 4 bases, with 2 bases of the junction left unmatched. This CDR3 has 16 amino acids. Germline loops: CDR1 SEHNR, CDR2 FQNEAQ (reference sequence). CDR3 coding DNA: TGTGCCAGCAGCTTAGTAACTAGCGGGGGGGCAGATACGCAGTATTTT. Its translation: CASSLVTSGGADTQYF.

The count of this clone is one. V and J are TRBV20-1 and TRBJ1-4; D is uncertain. V lost 3 bases and J lost 8, with 7 bases in between. The CDR3 contains 11 residues. CDR1 and CDR2 from the germline V gene are DFQATT and SNEGSKA (reference sequence). CDR3 in amino acids: CSASDGEKLFF. CDR3 DNA sequence: TGCAGTGCTAGTGATGGAGAAAAACTGTTTTTT.

The V and J genes are TRBV6-1 and TRBJ1-3; the D gene is possibly TRBD1 (5 bases). With 1 base removed from V and 4 bases from J, the gap between germline ends came to 8 bases. This CDR3 contains 14 residues. Germline CDR1 MNHNS, CDR2 SASEGT. CDR3 DNA sequence: TGTGCCAGCAGTGAAGATAGGGACGGAAACACCATATATTTT. The encoded protein is CASSEDRDGNTIYF.

The chain combines TRBV5-1 with TRBJ1-2; no clear D gene. The CDR3 length is 14 residues. Between the trimmed V and J ends, which lost 1 base and 6 bases, there was a span of 13 bases. The germline gives CDR1 SGHRS, CDR2 YFSETQ. The CDR3 DNA reads as TGCGCCAGCAGCTTGTCACGGTCTTATGATGGCTACACCTTC. Its translation is CASSLSRSYDGYTF. The variable domain in full, completed from reference TRBV5-1 and TRBJ1-2, reads KAGVTQTPRYLIKTRGQQVTLSCSPISGHRSVSWYQQTPGQGLQFLFEYFSETQRNKGNFPGRFSGRQFSNSRSEMNVSTLELGDSALYLCASSLSRSYDGYTFGSGTRLTVV.

The chain combines TRBV27 with TRBJ1-2; weak D call: TRBD1 (5 bases). The germline V gene has CDR1 MNHEY and CDR2 SMNVEV (reference sequence). V was pared by 2 bases and J by 4 bases, with 11 bases between. The CDR3 totals 14 residues. CDR3: CASSLGRGIYGYTF. CDR3 DNA: TGTGCCAGCAGTTTAGGTCGGGGGATCTATGGCTACACCTTC.

The V and J genes are TRBV5-4 and TRBJ1-1; 7 bases align to TRBD1. CDR1 SGHNT and CDR2 YYREEE come from the germline V gene (reference sequence). This CDR3 contains 12 residues. With 4 bases clipped from V and 5 bases from J, the junction kept 2 bases outside the gene matches. Written as DNA, the CDR3 is TGTGCCAGCAGCCCCAGGGGGACTGAAGCTTTCTTT. Encoded protein: CASSPRGTEAFF.

This clone was found a few times. The genes are TRBV28 and TRBJ1-5, with D unresolved. V was cut by 7 bases and J by 2 bases, with 15 bases left in between. Germline CDR1 MDHEN, CDR2 SYDVKM. The CDR3 extends over 15 amino acids. CDR3 region: CASIKNGGGNQPQHF. Written as DNA, the CDR3 is TGTGCCAGCATTAAGAACGGAGGTGGCAATCAGCCCCAGCATTTT.

This clone was seen a handful of times. The chain has TRBV5-1 and TRBJ1-4; tentatively, D is TRBD1 (6 bases). Germline CDR1 reads SGHRS; CDR2 reads YFSETQ. The CDR3 contains 13 residues. Trimming cost V 6 bases and J 7 bases, with 13 bases left between them. The CDR3: CASKPGEGEKLFF. CDR3 coding DNA: TGCGCCAGCAAACCAGGGGAGGGTGAAAAACTGTTTTTT.

V usage is TRBV10-3 and J usage is TRBJ1-5; D is uncertain. Trimming cost V 0 bases and J 6 bases, with 6 bases left between them. Germline V gene sequence: CDR1 ENHRY, CDR2 SYGVKD. The CDR3 totals 13 residues. DNA for the CDR3: TGTGCCATCAGTGAGTCGGGTGTTCAGCCCCAGCATTTT. Protein sequence: CAISESGVQPQHF.

The genes are TRBV29-1 and TRBJ2-5; TRBD1 matches at 9 bases. The CDR3 consists of 14 residues. The germline V gene has CDR1 SQVTM and CDR2 ANQGSEA. The J segment lost 4 bases and the V segment lost 5 bases, leaving 8 bases of the junction unmatched. CDR3 protein: CSVRNRGLGETQYF. The CDR3 bases are TGCAGCGTTCGTAACAGGGGGCTCGGAGAGACCCAGTACTTC. The full variable domain, with the rest looked up from reference TRBV29-1 and TRBJ2-5, is SAVISQKPSRDICQRGTSLTIQCQVDSQVTMMFWYRQQPGQSLTLIATANQGSEATYESGFVIDKFPISRPNLTFSTLTVSNMSPEDSSIYLCSVRNRGLGETQYFGPGTRLLVL.

The chain employs TRBV19 and TRBJ2-1, with D possibly matching TRBD2 (6 bases). The CDR3 has 13 residues. The V end was cut by 7 bases, the J end by 6 bases, with 13 bases between. Germline V gene data show CDR1 as LNHDA and CDR2 as SQIVND (reference sequence). This chain's CDR3 is CASIGGRPNEQFF. DNA for the CDR3: TGTGCCAGTATAGGAGGGCGGCCCAATGAGCAGTTCTTC.

The chain is built from TRBV6-5 and TRBJ1-2; D uncertain. Per germline, CDR1 MNHEY and CDR2 SVGAGI. The CDR3 is 12 amino acids. V was cut by 4 bases and J by 7 bases, with 10 bases left in between. The CDR3 sequence: CASSSAGSGYTF. CDR3 coding DNA: TGTGCCAGCAGTTCTGCCGGGAGTGGCTACACCTTC.

The J gene is TRBJ2-5, the V gene TRBV14; no clear D gene. CDR3 length: 20 residues. Germline V gives CDR1 SGHDN, CDR2 FVKESK. The V end lost 1 base, the J end lost 2 bases, and 26 bases lay between the germline ends. The CDR3 region is CASSQGPIPLGELFQETQYF. The CDR3 nucleotides are TGTGCCAGCAGCCAAGGCCCCATTCCGTTAGGAGAGCTTTTTCAAGAGACCCAGTACTTC.

This clone was detected only a few times. This chain's CDR3 is CASSDFGGGPLHF. CDR3 in DNA: TGTGCCAGCAGTGACTTCGGGGGCGGGCCCCTCCACTTT. The rearrangement links TRBV2 to TRBJ1-6, with D perhaps TRBD1 (6 bases). This CDR3 has 13 residues. Trimming took 3 bases from V and 13 from J, leaving 13 bases between them. CDR1 and CDR2 from the germline V gene are SNHLY and FYNNEI.

This clone appeared a single time. The V call is TRBV2, the J call TRBJ1-5; D is ambiguous. The CDR3 loop spans 12 amino acids. The germline V and J ends were trimmed by 3 bases and 4 bases, with 4 bases remaining between them. Germline CDR1 reads SNHLY; CDR2 reads FYNNEI. This CDR3 reads CASSDWNQPQHF. The CDR3, as DNA: TGTGCCAGCAGTGATTGGAATCAGCCCCAGCATTTT.

The CDR3 nucleotides read TGTGCCAGCACTGGTCATTCAATTCGGGTAGGCCCGTACTTC. It codes for CASTGHSIRVGPYF. This chain links TRBV25-1 with TRBJ2-7, with D hard to call. The CDR3 spans 14 residues. Germline CDR1 and CDR2: MGHDK and SYGVNS. V lost 7 bases to trimming and J lost 12 bases, with 25 bases between them.

Only a few counts were recorded for this clone. The rearrangement joins TRBV4-1 to TRBJ1-1; no firm D call. The germline CDR1 and CDR2 sequences are MGHRA and YSYEKL. The CDR3 totals 12 residues. Trimming removed 2 bases at V and 5 bases at J, with 6 bases between. The chain's CDR3 is CASSQLGTEAFF. The CDR3 DNA reads TGCGCCAGCAGCCAATTGGGGACTGAAGCTTTCTTT.